A single sample is the source of the 26 T cell receptor beta chains below, sequenced in a study of T cells in tuberculosis. Sorting used thawed, overnight-rested PBMC stained with anti-CD3, a viability dye and GMM-loaded CD1B tetramer. The lipid loaded on the CD1B tetramers was C32 glucose monomycolate from Rhodococcus equi. Sequenced by immunoSEQ multiplex PCR; TCRdb stores in-frame clones only, minus some. The sample carries more than 45,000 clones, 88% recorded once. Sequencing was performed on CD1b-GMM tetramer-negative cells sorted from PBMCs. The receptor set was obtained from an adult woman with latent tuberculosis.

To note about this clone: The missing conserved phenylalanine or tryptophan at the end of this CDR3 makes a read error likely. The chain is built from TRBV19 and TRBJ2-7; TRBD2 matches at 7 bases. CDR3 length: 15 amino acids. Germline V lookup: CDR1 LNHDA, CDR2 SQIVND (reference sequence). J gave up 0 bases and V 6 bases, and 8 bases lay outside the gene matches. CDR3 nucleotide sequence: TGTGCCAGTAGCCGACCCGGGGGGAGCTCCTACGAGCAGTACCTC. As protein: CASSRPGGSSYEQYL.

The V and J genes are TRBV18 and TRBJ1-4, with a tentative D call TRBD1 (5 bases). Germline V CDR1 and CDR2: KGHSH, LQKENI. The CDR3 runs to 13 residues. Trimming pared 2 bases from V and 12 bases from J, leaving 13 bases between. CDR3 protein: CASSPGQGLELFF. In DNA, the CDR3 is TGTGCCAGCTCACCAGGGCAGGGCTTGGAACTGTTTTTT.

The CDR3 sequence: CASVKGQGSNYGYTF. In DNA, the CDR3 is TGTGCTAGTGTCAAGGGACAGGGATCTAACTATGGCTACACCTTC. The chain recombines TRBV12-5 with TRBJ1-2; 9 positions agree with TRBD1. Germline trimming cut 7 bases from V and 0 bases from J; bases unmatched to any gene: 6. The germline V gene encodes CDR1 LGHNT and CDR2 FRNRAP. This CDR3 has 15 residues.

The V call is TRBV7-3, the J call TRBJ1-2; D gene unclear. V was cut by 3 bases and J by 4 bases, with 9 bases left in between. The CDR3 is made up of 13 amino acids. CDR1 SGHTA and CDR2 FQGTGA come from the germline V gene. CDR3 amino acids: CASSFGKGYGYTF. CDR3 sequence (DNA): TGTGCCAGCAGCTTCGGGAAAGGCTATGGCTACACCTTC.

The J gene is TRBJ1-5, the V gene TRBV7-9; 8 nucleotides agree with TRBD1. J lost 5 bases, V lost 2 bases, and 8 bases had no gene match. The CDR3 is made up of 16 amino acids. Germline CDR1 reads SEHNR; CDR2 reads FQNEAQ (reference sequence). The chain's CDR3 is CASSLTGPTGDQPQHF. In DNA form, the CDR3 reads TGTGCCAGCAGCTTAACGGGCCCGACAGGGGATCAGCCCCAGCATTTT.

The CDR3 coding sequence is TGCGCCAGCAGCTTGACCCACGGCAATGAGCAGTTCTTC. It specifies CASSLTHGNEQFF. V gene TRBV5-1 combines with J gene TRBJ2-1; D is undetermined. Germline V gene sequence: CDR1 SGHRS, CDR2 YFSETQ. Trimming pared 1 base from V and 6 bases from J, leaving 8 bases between. The CDR3 spans 13 residues.

The chain carries TRBV19 and TRBJ1-3; maybe TRBD1 (5 bases). In germline, CDR1 is LNHDA, CDR2 SQIVND (reference sequence). CDR3 size: 13 residues. V lost 6 bases and J lost 2, with 8 bases in between. CDR3 amino acids: CASSRQPGNTIYF. CDR3 bases: TGTGCCAGTAGCCGACAGCCTGGAAACACCATATATTTT. The full variable domain, completed using reference TRBV19 and TRBJ1-3, is DGGITQSPKYLFRKEGQNVTLSCEQNLNHDAMYWYRQDPGQGLRLIYYSQIVNDFQKGDIAEGYSVSREKKESFPLTVTSAQKNPTAFYLCASSRQPGNTIYFGEGSWLTVV.

The rearrangement uses TRBV4-2 and TRBJ2-1; possibly TRBD2 for D (7 bases). Germline V gene sequence: CDR1 LGHNA, CDR2 YNFKEQ. The CDR3 loop spans 16 amino acids. Between the trimmed V and J ends, which lost 4 bases and 8 bases, there was a span of 21 bases. CDR3 DNA sequence: TGTGCCAGCAGCCGGCTGGGGGGGGCCGTCCCCCATGAGCAGTTCTTC. Its translation: CASSRLGGAVPHEQFF.

This clone was detected only once. The gene calls are TRBV5-1 and TRBJ1-6; D is perhaps TRBD1 (6 bases). Between the trimmed V and J ends, which lost 3 bases and 5 bases, there was a span of 9 bases. CDR1 and CDR2 (germline): SGHRS, YFSETQ. This CDR3 has 14 residues. CDR3 coding DNA: TGCGCCAGCAGCTACCGACAGGATAATTCACCCCTCCACTTT. Translating it yields CASSYRQDNSPLHF.

V usage is TRBV7-9 and J usage is TRBJ2-1, with 12 nucleotides matching TRBD2. The CDR3 contains 16 residues. Germline V gene lookup returns CDR1 SEHNR and CDR2 FQNEAQ (reference sequence). J lost 8 bases, V lost 4 bases, and 9 bases had no gene match. The CDR3 is CASSYLSSGGVDEQFF. The DNA for the CDR3 is TGTGCCAGCAGCTATTTGTCTAGCGGGGGGGTCGATGAGCAGTTCTTC.

A few counts support this clone. The genes are TRBV5-1 and TRBJ2-2; 7 bases are shared with TRBD1. V gave up 1 base and J gave up 9 bases; unmatched junction bases: 3. The germline CDR1 and CDR2 sequences are SGHRS and YFSETQ. The CDR3 totals 13 residues. The CDR3, as DNA: TGCGCCAGCAGCTTGAACAGGGGTTGGGAGCTGTTTTTT. Its translation is CASSLNRGWELFF.

The J gene is TRBJ2-7, the V gene TRBV19; 7 bases fit TRBD1. V was clipped by 3 bases and J by 5 bases; unmatched bases: 4. The CDR3 is 13 residues long. Germline V gene sequence: CDR1 LNHDA, CDR2 SQIVND (reference sequence). This CDR3 is CASSMGRGNEQYF. CDR3 coding DNA: TGTGCCAGTAGTATGGGCAGGGGGAACGAGCAGTACTTC.

V is TRBV14 and J is TRBJ2-2; no clear D gene. CDR3 length equals 14 residues. V lost 0 bases to trimming and J lost 8 bases, with 10 bases between them. Germline V CDR1 and CDR2: SGHDN, FVKESK. CDR3 nucleotides: TGTGCCAGCAGCCAAGATTGGAGCGTAGGGGAGCTGTTTTTT. The encoded protein is CASSQDWSVGELFF.

The V call is TRBV6-6, the J call TRBJ2-1, with 9 positions matching TRBD2. CDR1 is MNHNY and CDR2 is SVGAGI in the germline V gene (reference sequence). Trimming at V came to 0 bases and at J to 7 bases, leaving 7 bases not matched to a gene. The length of the CDR3 is 16 residues. In nucleotides, the CDR3 is TGTGCCAGCAGTTACTCGGGACTAGCAATCGGTAATGAGCAGTTCTTC. As protein: CASSYSGLAIGNEQFF.

The CDR3 protein is CASSSGPGQGVAYEQYF. The CDR3 nucleotides read TGTGCCAGCAGCTCAGGTCCAGGACAGGGAGTAGCCTACGAGCAGTACTTC. The rearrangement links TRBV7-9 to TRBJ2-7, with 8 bases identical to TRBD1. After removal of 4 bases from V and 2 bases from J, the junction contained 13 bases not matched to a gene. This CDR3 contains 17 residues. In germline, CDR1 is SEHNR, CDR2 FQNEAQ (reference sequence).

V and J are TRBV15 and TRBJ1-1; D remains unclear. The CDR3 is 13 residues long. With 1 base removed from V and 1 base from J, the gap between germline ends came to 4 bases. Germline V gene sequence: CDR1 LNHNV, CDR2 YYDKDF (reference sequence). CDR3 sequence reads: CATSRAENTEAFF. The CDR3 DNA reads as TGTGCCACCAGCAGAGCAGAGAACACTGAAGCTTTCTTT.

V usage is TRBV19 and J usage is TRBJ1-2; a weak D match, TRBD1 (5 bases). V dropped 3 bases and J dropped 6 bases, with 8 bases sitting between them. Looked up from germline, CDR1 is LNHDA and CDR2 is SQIVND (reference sequence). CDR3 length: 12 amino acids. CDR3 bases: TGTGCCAGTAGTATCTTAGGGGATGGCTACACCTTC. This translates into CASSILGDGYTF.

This chain joins TRBV7-9 and TRBJ1-1, with D unclear. This CDR3 contains 18 residues. The germline V gene encodes CDR1 SEHNR and CDR2 FQNEAQ (reference sequence). Trimming left V 0 bases short and J 1 base short, with 18 bases between. CDR3 sequence reads: CASSLAHFWEQENTEAFF. CDR3 nucleotides: TGTGCCAGCAGCTTAGCGCATTTCTGGGAGCAGGAGAACACTGAAGCTTTCTTT. The full variable domain, in which reference TRBV7-9 and TRBJ1-1 provide the parts outside the CDR3, is DTGVSQNPRHKITKRGQNVTFRCDPISEHNRLYWYRQTLGQGPEFLTYFQNEAQLEKSRLLSDRFSAERPKGSFSTLEIQRTEQGDSAMYLCASSLAHFWEQENTEAFFGQGTRLTVV.

The genes are TRBV6-5 and TRBJ1-5; D call uncertain. The germline CDR1 and CDR2 sequences are MNHEY and SVGAGI. The CDR3 has 13 residues. Trimming stripped 6 bases from V and 0 bases from J, with 6 bases between. Here the CDR3 reads CASSLNSNQPQHF. CDR3 coding DNA: TGTGCCAGCAGCCTTAATAGCAATCAGCCCCAGCATTTT.

V usage is TRBV25-1 and J usage is TRBJ1-1; possibly TRBD1 for D (5 bases). V lost 4 bases, J lost 1 base, and 13 bases lay in between. CDR1 MGHDK and CDR2 SYGVNS come from the germline V gene. There are 15 residues in the CDR3. In DNA form, the CDR3 reads TGTGCCAGCAGTGTATACCTCGGGGGGAACACTGAAGCTTTCTTT. Translation: CASSVYLGGNTEAFF.

This chain links TRBV11-2 with TRBJ2-3; a possible D gene is TRBD2 (5 bases). The CDR3 has 14 amino acids. Looked up from germline, CDR1 is SGHAT and CDR2 is FQNNGV. Deletions cut 1 base from V and 2 bases from J, with 7 bases between. CDR3 DNA sequence: TGTGCCAGCAGCTTAGCTCGGGACACAGATACGCAGTATTTT. It is translated as CASSLARDTDTQYF.

V is TRBV4-3 and J is TRBJ1-4; 7 bases fit TRBD1. This CDR3 region has 14 residues. The germline CDR1 and CDR2 sequences are LGHNA and YSLEER. With 0 bases clipped from V and 9 bases from J, the junction kept 4 bases outside the gene matches. CDR3 sequence: CASSQDTGAKKLFF. The CDR3 region has the DNA TGCGCCAGCAGCCAAGATACAGGGGCAAAAAAACTGTTTTTT.

The rearrangement joins TRBV28 to TRBJ2-7, with 8 nucleotides matching TRBD2. This CDR3 is built from 15 residues. V trimming: 4 bases; J trimming: 1 base; junction bases outside the gene matches: 6. Germline lookup yields CDR1 MDHEN and CDR2 SYDVKM. CDR3 residues: CASSSQTSDSYEQYF. CDR3 nucleotides: TGTGCCAGCAGTTCCCAGACTAGCGATTCCTACGAGCAGTACTTC.

As DNA, the CDR3 is TGCGCCAGCAGCCAACGCGGGGGCTACACCGGGGAGCTGTTTTTT. It yields the protein CASSQRGGYTGELFF. The rearrangement links TRBV4-3 to TRBJ2-2, with D possibly being TRBD2 (7 bases). Germline V lookup: CDR1 LGHNA, CDR2 YSLEER. V gave up 2 bases and J gave up 3 bases, with 10 bases separating them. This CDR3 is 15 amino acids long.

The chain recombines TRBV2 with TRBJ1-1; D gene uncertain. The CDR3 runs to 14 residues. V was shortened by 1 base and J by 0 bases, with 6 bases between the two germline ends. Germline lookup yields CDR1 SNHLY and CDR2 FYNNEI. CDR3 loop: CASSEGALNTEAFF. CDR3 in DNA: TGTGCCAGCAGTGAAGGGGCTTTGAACACTGAAGCTTTCTTT.

The chain uses TRBV7-6 and TRBJ2-5; 10 bases agree with TRBD1. The V gene's germline CDR1 is SGHVS and CDR2 FNYEAQ. J lost 4 bases, V lost 5 bases, and 7 bases had no gene match. This CDR3 comprises 15 residues. CDR3 loop: CASSPRTGGGETQYF. In nucleotides, the CDR3 is TGTGCCAGCAGCCCTAGGACAGGGGGAGGAGAGACCCAGTACTTC.